Listed here are 20 T cell receptor beta chains from one sample, sequenced in a study of blood T cell repertoires in COVID-19. Sequenced by immunoSEQ multiplex PCR; TCRdb stores in-frame clones only, minus some. The table shows 150,000 or so clones, with 80% occurring only once. The sequenced sample was PBMCs or T cells enriched from blood (not recorded which). These receptor sequences come from a woman aged 55-75 years who had recovered from COVID-19.

This clone was recorded once. The V gene is TRBV2, the J gene TRBJ1-1; TRBD1 matches 7 bases. The ends lost 3 bases at V and 8 bases at J; junction bases unmatched: 3. Germline V CDR1 and CDR2: SNHLY, FYNNEI. The CDR3 has 12 amino acids. The CDR3 DNA sequence: TGTGCCAGCAGTGATGACAGGGCAGAAGCTTTCTTT. The encoded protein is CASSDDRAEAFF.

In its sample, this clone was seen a few times. The CDR3 nucleotides read TGTGCCAGCAGTGAAGGCGGGAGTCTAGGGGCTGAAAAACTGTTTTTT. This codes for CASSEGGSLGAEKLFF. V is TRBV2 and J is TRBJ1-4, with a tentative D call TRBD1 (5 bases). The V end lost 1 base, the J end lost 7 bases, and 16 bases lay between the germline ends. There are 16 residues in the CDR3. Germline assignment: CDR1 SNHLY and CDR2 FYNNEI.

The CDR3 DNA reads as TGTGCCAGCAGTCTACAGGGTAGGAATTCACCCCTCCACTTT. Protein sequence: CASSLQGRNSPLHF. This rearrangement joins TRBV2 to TRBJ1-6; a possible D gene is TRBD1 (6 bases). The CDR3 loop spans 14 amino acids. The V end lost 5 bases, the J end lost 7 bases, and 12 bases lay between the germline ends. CDR1 and CDR2 from the germline V gene are SNHLY and FYNNEI.

The genes are TRBV30 and TRBJ2-5; 10 nucleotides match TRBD1. The CDR3 is made up of 14 amino acids. From germline, CDR1 is GTSNPN and CDR2 SVGIG (reference sequence). The V gene end was trimmed by 3 bases and the J gene end by 2 bases; junction bases not matched to a gene: 3. The CDR3 nucleotides read TGTGCCTGGAGAGGGACAGGGGTTCAAGAGACCCAGTACTTC. Residues: CAWRGTGVQETQYF. Together with reference TRBV30 and TRBJ2-5, the CDR3 gives the full variable domain: SQTIHQWPATLVQPVGSPLSLECTVEGTSNPNLYWYRQAAGRGLQLLFYSVGIGQISSEVPQNLSASRPQDRQFILSSKKLLLSDSGFYLCAWRGTGVQETQYFGPGTRLLVL.

The chain links TRBV9 to TRBJ1-1; D remains unclear. The V gene's germline CDR1 is SGDLS and CDR2 YYNGEE. The ends were cut back, 0 bases at V and 7 bases at J, with 7 bases in the middle. The CDR3 extends over 12 amino acids. DNA of the CDR3: TGTGCCAGCAGCGTAGGAACGGGTGAAGCTTTCTTT. Protein product: CASSVGTGEAFF.

This sequence joins TRBV10-1 and TRBJ2-3; 9 bases line up with TRBD2. This CDR3 has 15 amino acids. Looked up from germline, CDR1 is WNHNN and CDR2 is SYGVQD (reference sequence). Losses at the gene ends were 2 bases for V and 1 base for J; bases not matched to a gene: 1. The CDR3 coding sequence is TGCGCCAGCAGTGAGCGACTAGCGGGCACAGATACGCAGTATTTT. This translates into CASSERLAGTDTQYF.

The genes are TRBV9 and TRBJ1-2; D is unclear. Trimming removed 7 bases from V and 0 bases from J, with 16 bases in between. CDR3 length: 15 residues. Germline CDR1 and CDR2: SGDLS and YYNGEE. CDR3 loop: CASFVSRRTNYGYTF. CDR3 nucleotides: TGTGCCAGCTTTGTTTCCAGGAGGACTAACTATGGCTACACCTTC. Full variable domain (missing parts from reference TRBV9 and TRBJ1-2): DSGVTQTPKHLITATGQRVTLRCSPRSGDLSVYWYQQSLDQGLQFLIQYYNGEERAKGNILERFSAQQFPDLHSELNLSSLELGDSALYFCASFVSRRTNYGYTFGSGTRLTVV.

The chain couples TRBV24-1 to TRBJ1-5, with D possibly being TRBD1 (5 bases). The CDR3 spans 14 residues. The V end lost 12 bases, the J end lost 0 bases, and 14 bases lay between the germline ends. Germline CDR1 is KGHDR and CDR2 is SFDVKD. The CDR3 loop reads CAPLGDYSNQPQHF. CDR3 DNA sequence: TGTGCCCCGTTAGGGGATTATAGCAATCAGCCCCAGCATTTT.

This clone has a single count. This chain uses TRBV28 with TRBJ1-5, with a weak D call TRBD1 (6 bases). Trimming pared 6 bases from V and 4 bases from J, leaving 10 bases between. Germline lookup yields CDR1 MDHEN and CDR2 SYDVKM. This CDR3 is built from 13 residues. The DNA for the CDR3 is TGTGCCAGCAGGGGACAAATAAATCAGCCCCAGCATTTT. Its protein product is CASRGQINQPQHF.

The chain couples TRBV12-5 to TRBJ2-2; TRBD1 aligns across 8 bases. V lost 4 bases, J lost 0 bases, and 7 bases stayed unmatched. The V gene's germline CDR1 is LGHNT and CDR2 FRNRAP. This CDR3 has 17 residues. As DNA, the CDR3 is TGTGCTAGTGGTTGGGGGACAGGACAAACGAACACCGGGGAGCTGTTTTTT. Amino acid sequence: CASGWGTGQTNTGELFF.

V is TRBV2 and J is TRBJ1-5; unclear D gene. V lost 2 bases to trimming and J lost 6 bases, with 11 bases between them. Germline-derived CDR1 and CDR2 are SNHLY and FYNNEI. CDR3 length equals 14 residues. CDR3 DNA: TGTGCCAGCAGTGAAAGGGCGGGTGGTCAGCCCCAGCATTTT. As protein: CASSERAGGQPQHF.

This rearrangement joins TRBV19 to TRBJ1-5; TRBD1 agrees at 7 bases. The CDR3 is 15 amino acids. After removal of 5 bases from V and 3 bases from J, the junction contained 7 bases not matched to a gene. The V gene's germline CDR1 is LNHDA and CDR2 SQIVND (reference sequence). The DNA for the CDR3 is TGTGCCAGTAGTGCCTGGACAGGCTACAATCAGCCCCAGCATTTT. Amino acids: CASSAWTGYNQPQHF.

This chain uses TRBV5-8 with TRBJ1-5; a possible D gene is TRBD1 (6 bases). The CDR3 extends over 16 amino acids. V was clipped by 5 bases and J by 0 bases, with 15 bases between them. Germline loops: CDR1 SGHTS, CDR2 YDEGEE. DNA of the CDR3: TGTGCCAGCAGAGACAGGACGCAGGGTAGCAATCAGCCCCAGCATTTT. Translating gives CASRDRTQGSNQPQHF.

V usage is TRBV4-2 and J usage is TRBJ1-4; D uncertain. V was pared by 3 bases and J by 1 base, with 24 bases between. From germline, CDR1 is LGHNA and CDR2 YNFKEQ. The CDR3 has 20 residues. The CDR3 bases are TGTGCCAGCAGCCAGGTGCCCTTGGGAGGGAGGAGGGAAACTAATGAAAAACTGTTTTTT. Encoded protein: CASSQVPLGGRRETNEKLFF.

The chain uses TRBV7-8 and TRBJ1-3; a weak D match, TRBD1 (5 bases). CDR3 length: 13 residues. Germline loops: CDR1 SGHVS, CDR2 FQNEAQ. V lost 11 bases and J lost 0, with 11 bases in between. This CDR3 reads CAFPGPSGNTIYF. CDR3 DNA sequence: TGTGCCTTCCCAGGGCCCTCTGGAAACACCATATATTTT.

The chain employs TRBV5-6 and TRBJ1-1; maybe TRBD1 (6 bases). V lost 0 bases to trimming and J lost 12 bases, with 12 bases between them. There are 12 residues in the CDR3. CDR1 is SGHDT and CDR2 is YYEEEE in the germline V gene. The CDR3 is CASSLDRAGTFF. CDR3 sequence (DNA): TGTGCCAGCAGCTTGGACAGGGCCGGGACTTTCTTT.

The chain has TRBV19 and TRBJ1-6; D possibly corresponds to TRBD1 (6 bases). CDR1 is LNHDA and CDR2 is SQIVND in the germline V gene (reference sequence). The V gene lost 5 bases and the J gene lost 0 bases, with 14 bases spanning the gap. This CDR3 region has 17 residues. The CDR3 protein is CASSVRTDSSYNSPLHF. The CDR3 DNA reads TGTGCCAGTAGTGTACGGACAGACAGCTCCTATAATTCACCCCTCCACTTT.

The rearrangement uses TRBV3-1 (or the pseudogene TRBV3-2) and TRBJ1-2; D may be TRBD1 (5 bases). The CDR3 runs 12 residues. From germline, CDR1 is LGHDT and CDR2 YNNKEL (reference sequence). V lost 9 bases and J lost 4, with 12 bases in between. The CDR3 nucleotides read TGTGCCAGTACGACAGCAAGCTATGGCTACACCTTC. This gives the protein CASTTASYGYTF.

The chain employs TRBV29-1 and TRBJ1-3, with D possibly being TRBD1 (5 bases). Trimming left V 4 bases short and J 4 bases short, with 11 bases between. CDR1 and CDR2 (germline): SQVTM, ANQGSEA. CDR3 length equals 13 residues. In DNA form, the CDR3 reads TGCAGCGTTGCCCCAGGGTCCGGAAACACCATATATTTT. Its translation: CSVAPGSGNTIYF.

The chain employs TRBV9 and TRBJ2-3; TRBD2 matches 15 bases. Germline CDR1 and CDR2: SGDLS and YYNGEE. The CDR3 contains 19 residues. Germline trimming cut 0 bases from V and 4 bases from J; bases unmatched to any gene: 9. The CDR3 sequence is CASSVVSRTSGGDADTQYF. DNA for the CDR3: TGTGCCAGCAGCGTAGTTTCGAGGACTAGCGGGGGGGATGCAGATACGCAGTATTTT.